The 30 T cell receptor beta chains given below trace back to one sample, sequenced in a study of blood T cell repertoires in COVID-19. The protocol was immunoSEQ multiplex PCR, while the TCRdb copy is restricted to in-frame clones and leaves out a portion. In the table there are about 75,000 clones, less than 85% of which are singletons. The sequenced sample was peripheral blood. Receptors were obtained from a woman older than 75 with active or convalescent COVID-19.

This rearrangement joins TRBV19 to TRBJ1-5, with D hard to call. The CDR3 is made up of 18 amino acids. The germline V gene encodes CDR1 LNHDA and CDR2 SQIVND (reference sequence). Trimming shortened V by 2 bases and J by 0 bases, and 17 bases separated the two germline ends. The CDR3 loop reads CASSIRHKVGNSNQPQHF. CDR3 bases: TGTGCCAGTAGTATAAGACATAAAGTTGGAAATAGCAATCAGCCCCAGCATTTT.

The V and J genes are TRBV7-2 and TRBJ2-5; 11 nucleotides match TRBD2. This CDR3 is 16 amino acids long. V lost 5 bases and J lost 0; bases outside the gene matches: 5. Germline-derived CDR1 and CDR2 are SGHTA and FQGNSA. CDR3 sequence: CASSPLAGGYQETQYF. The CDR3 region has the DNA TGTGCCAGCAGCCCTTTAGCGGGGGGGTACCAAGAGACCCAGTACTTC.

The chain joins TRBV11-3 to TRBJ1-1; 9 bases are a match to TRBD1. The junction had 3 bases not matched to a gene; V was cut back by 3 bases and J by 1 base. The germline CDR1 and CDR2 sequences are SGHNT and YENEEA. This CDR3 contains 15 residues. The CDR3 protein is CASSFPGQGNTEAFF. Here the CDR3 DNA reads TGTGCCAGCAGCTTCCCGGGACAGGGGAACACTGAAGCTTTCTTT.

The chain has TRBV5-4 and TRBJ1-2, with 8 bases lining up with TRBD1. CDR3 length: 14 amino acids. Looked up from germline, CDR1 is SGHNT and CDR2 is YYREEE (reference sequence). The CDR3 DNA sequence: TGTGTCACCGGGGGGCAGGGGGCTTCCTATGGCTACACCTTC. Translating it yields CVTGGQGASYGYTF.

J is TRBJ2-1 and V is TRBV29-1; TRBD2 aligns across 7 bases. Germline assignment: CDR1 SQVTM and CDR2 ANQGSEA. The V gene end was trimmed by 6 bases and the J gene end by 4 bases; junction bases not matched to a gene: 12. CDR3 length: 15 residues. The CDR3 DNA reads as TGCAGCGTCAAACACCCGGGGGGTGGGTACAATGAGCAGTTCTTC. Amino acids: CSVKHPGGGYNEQFF.

This clone appeared a single time. The chain links TRBV11-3 to TRBJ2-5; possible D gene TRBD1, 5 bases. There are 15 residues in the CDR3. Germline CDR1 SGHNT, CDR2 YENEEA. V gave up 6 bases and J gave up 4 bases, with 18 bases separating them. The CDR3 spells CASSKTGLITETQYF. The CDR3 coding sequence is TGTGCCAGCAGTAAAACAGGTCTCATAACAGAGACCCAGTACTTC. The full variable domain, completed using reference TRBV11-3 and TRBJ2-5, is EAGVVQSPRYKIIEKKQPVAFWCNPISGHNTLYWYLQNLGQGPELLIRYENEEAVDDSQLPKDRFSAERLKGVDSTLKIQPAELGDSAVYLCASSKTGLITETQYFGPGTRLLVL.

The J gene is TRBJ2-1, the V gene TRBV4-3; unclear D gene. Germline CDR1 and CDR2: LGHNA and YSLEER. V was cut by 3 bases and J by 8 bases, with 11 bases left in between. CDR3 length equals 13 residues. The CDR3 DNA is TGCGCCAGCAGCCAGCGGTACCGCGATGAGCAGTTCTTC. It is translated as CASSQRYRDEQFF.

The chain is built from TRBV18 and TRBJ2-2, with TRBD1 identical over 8 bases. The CDR3 spans 17 residues. Germline CDR1 KGHSH, CDR2 LQKENI. V dropped 5 bases and J dropped 2; count of bases not matched to a gene: 10. The CDR3: CASSSSTGTGNTGELFF. In nucleotides, the CDR3 is TGTGCCAGCTCATCAAGTACCGGGACAGGAAACACCGGGGAGCTGTTTTTT.

This chain joins TRBV6-6 and TRBJ1-5; 8 bases fit TRBD1. With V trimmed by 2 bases and J by 0 bases, 3 bases remained unmatched. The CDR3 runs 16 residues. The germline CDR1 and CDR2 sequences are MNHNY and SVGAGI (reference sequence). CDR3 in amino acids: CASSYDRGYSNQPQHF. The CDR3 DNA sequence: TGTGCCAGCAGTTACGACAGGGGCTATAGCAATCAGCCCCAGCATTTT.

The genes are TRBV27 and TRBJ2-2; D not resolved. The CDR3 extends over 17 amino acids. Germline CDR1 is MNHEY and CDR2 is SMNVEV (reference sequence). V was clipped by 6 bases and J by 5 bases, with 22 bases between them. CDR3 loop: CASSFAVYPSRTGELFF. CDR3 nucleotides: TGTGCCAGCAGCTTCGCCGTGTACCCTTCACGGACCGGGGAGCTGTTTTTT.

The J gene is TRBJ1-2, the V gene TRBV7-2; TRBD1 agrees at 9 bases. V lost 1 base and J lost 4; bases outside the gene matches: 4. Germline CDR1 reads SGHTA; CDR2 reads FQGNSA. The CDR3 is 15 residues long. The CDR3 spells CASSLGTGVSYGYTF. DNA of the CDR3: TGTGCCAGCAGCTTAGGGACAGGGGTGTCCTATGGCTACACCTTC.

This chain uses TRBV3-1 (or the pseudogene TRBV3-2) with TRBJ1-5; D is unclear. The germline V gene encodes CDR1 LGHDT and CDR2 YNNKEL (reference sequence). V lost 0 bases to trimming and J lost 0 bases, with 18 bases between them. The CDR3 runs 19 residues. As DNA, the CDR3 is TGTGCCAGCAGCCAAGAAGTCGAACATGGCAATTATAGCAATCAGCCCCAGCATTTT. Translated, it gives CASSQEVEHGNYSNQPQHF.

The chain uses TRBV6-2 or TRBV6-3 and TRBJ2-7; D perhaps matches TRBD1 (5 bases). Germline assignment: CDR1 MNHEY and CDR2 SVGEGT. This CDR3 has 16 amino acids. V lost 5 bases, J lost 3 bases, and 20 bases lay in between. CDR3 residues: CASSPNHQTVHYEQYF. The CDR3 DNA follows: TGTGCCAGCAGTCCGAACCACCAGACAGTCCACTACGAGCAGTACTTC.

The chain's CDR3 is CASPSPGSGAYEQYF. CDR3 DNA: TGTGCCAGCCCCTCTCCGGGTAGTGGCGCCTACGAGCAGTACTTC. The V and J genes are TRBV21-1 and TRBJ2-7; the table's D gene call, TRBD2, was not cross checked with the DNA. TRBV21-1 has pseudogene status. The CDR3 consists of 15 residues.

This clone came up a few times. CDR3 sequence (DNA): TGTGCCAGCAGCTCCCTCCAGGGCGGAAGCAATCAGCCCCAGCATTTT. Translation: CASSSLQGGSNQPQHF. The chain has TRBV7-2 and TRBJ1-5; possibly TRBD1 for D (5 bases). Germline V gene lookup returns CDR1 SGHTA and CDR2 FQGNSA. Trimming took 4 bases from V and 1 from J, leaving 14 bases between them. The CDR3 loop spans 16 amino acids.

This chain connects TRBV25-1 to TRBJ2-3; 11 nucleotides line up with TRBD2. Trimming at V came to 5 bases and at J to 5 bases, leaving 0 bases not matched to a gene. The CDR3 is 13 residues long. The V gene's germline CDR1 is MGHDK and CDR2 SYGVNS. The CDR3 region is CASSTSGGDTQYF. CDR3 DNA sequence: TGTGCCAGCAGTACTAGCGGGGGAGATACGCAGTATTTT.

The chain is built from TRBV6-5 and TRBJ2-5, with 10 bases identical to TRBD2. The CDR3 covers 15 residues. With 6 bases clipped from V and 5 bases from J, the junction kept 9 bases outside the gene matches. Germline loops: CDR1 MNHEY, CDR2 SVGAGI. The CDR3, as DNA: TGTGCCAGCAGGCCAGGTAGCGGGGGGCCTGAGACCCAGTACTTC. Translating it yields CASRPGSGGPETQYF.

The chain combines TRBV6-2 or TRBV6-3 with TRBJ1-2, with TRBD1 matching 7 bases. Germline V lookup: CDR1 MNHEY, CDR2 SVGEGT. The CDR3 consists of 13 residues. Trimming took 6 bases from V and 3 from J; bases not matched to a gene: 4. CDR3 bases: TGTGCCAGCAGCCACCAGGGGGACTATGGCTACACCTTC. Encoded protein: CASSHQGDYGYTF.

V is TRBV6-5 and J is TRBJ2-2, with TRBD1 identical over 8 bases. The CDR3 totals 14 residues. CDR1 and CDR2 (germline): MNHEY, SVGAGI. V trimming: 4 bases; J trimming: 4 bases; junction bases outside the gene matches: 2. The CDR3, as DNA: TGTGCCAGCAGTTTCGACAGGGGCACCGGGGAGCTGTTTTTT. This codes for CASSFDRGTGELFF.

The rearrangement joins TRBV28 to TRBJ2-1; 13 bases fit TRBD2. Trimming at V came to 3 bases and at J to 6 bases, leaving 8 bases not matched to a gene. Germline V lookup: CDR1 MDHEN, CDR2 SYDVKM. The CDR3 has 17 residues. DNA of the CDR3: TGTGCCAGCAGTTTTGGGAGGACTAGCGGGAGTGGCAATGAGCAGTTCTTC. Protein product: CASSFGRTSGSGNEQFF.

The rearrangement joins TRBV7-9 to TRBJ2-7; 7 bases fit TRBD2. Trimming removed 5 bases from V and 0 bases from J; junction bases left unmatched: 13. Germline V gives CDR1 SEHNR, CDR2 FQNEAQ (reference sequence). This CDR3 comprises 17 residues. The CDR3: CASSHVRGRASSYEQYF. Here the CDR3 DNA reads TGTGCCAGCAGCCACGTACGGGGGAGGGCGAGCTCCTACGAGCAGTACTTC.

V gene TRBV7-9 combines with J gene TRBJ1-5; 8 bases align to TRBD1. Germline assignment: CDR1 SEHNR and CDR2 FQNEAQ (reference sequence). The CDR3 covers 15 residues. The trim removed 1 base at V and 7 bases at J, leaving 6 bases unmatched. The CDR3 region has the DNA TGTGCCAGCAGCTTAGTGGGACAGGTCGGGCAGCCCCAGCATTTT. Its protein product is CASSLVGQVGQPQHF.

The J gene is TRBJ2-5, the V gene TRBV5-6; TRBD1 is a possible D gene (5 bases). Germline CDR1 and CDR2: SGHDT and YYEEEE. This CDR3 region has 14 residues. The germline V and J ends were trimmed by 0 bases and 3 bases, with 9 bases remaining between them. CDR3 sequence: CASSLGGRKETQYF. CDR3 DNA sequence: TGTGCCAGCAGCTTGGGGGGCAGGAAAGAGACCCAGTACTTC.

The rearrangement joins TRBV7-9 to TRBJ1-2; TRBD1 matches at 7 bases. Germline CDR1 reads SEHNR; CDR2 reads FQNEAQ (reference sequence). This CDR3 is built from 13 residues. Losses at the gene ends were 5 bases for V and 9 bases for J; bases not matched to a gene: 9. CDR3 DNA sequence: TGTGCCAGCAGCCCGCAACGACAGGGAAGCTACACCTTC. Encoded protein: CASSPQRQGSYTF.

The chain couples TRBV28 to TRBJ1-2; D perhaps matches TRBD1 (6 bases). V lost 3 bases and J 8 bases, leaving 19 bases between the germline ends. Germline V gene lookup returns CDR1 MDHEN and CDR2 SYDVKM. CDR3 length: 15 residues. The CDR3 protein is CASSLFLGGPGGYTF. The CDR3 DNA is TGTGCCAGCAGTTTGTTCTTGGGGGGGCCAGGGGGCTACACCTTC.

The rearrangement links TRBV9 to TRBJ2-1; no clear D. CDR1 and CDR2 (germline): SGDLS, YYNGEE. The CDR3 is 14 residues long. V lost 0 bases and J 9 bases, leaving 13 bases between the germline ends. The CDR3 nucleotides are TGTGCCAGCAGCGTAGACCCAACCCTAGGTGAGCAGTTCTTC. This translates into CASSVDPTLGEQFF.

J is TRBJ2-1 and V is TRBV3-1 (or the pseudogene TRBV3-2); D is unresolved. This CDR3 has 16 residues. V was shortened by 0 bases and J by 1 base, with 10 bases between the two germline ends. CDR1 and CDR2 from the germline V gene are LGHDT and YNNKEL (reference sequence). CDR3 protein: CASSQDDWASYNEQFF. The DNA for the CDR3 is TGTGCCAGCAGCCAAGATGATTGGGCGTCCTACAATGAGCAGTTCTTC.

V usage is TRBV19 and J usage is TRBJ1-2; TRBD1 aligns across 9 bases. The length of the CDR3 is 16 residues. V lost 7 bases and J lost 4; bases outside the gene matches: 13. The germline CDR1 and CDR2 sequences are LNHDA and SQIVND (reference sequence). This CDR3 is CASTPSGTGLLYGYTF. CDR3 coding DNA: TGTGCCAGTACCCCGAGTGGGACAGGGCTACTCTATGGCTACACCTTC.

The chain joins TRBV5-4 to TRBJ2-7; possible D gene TRBD1, 6 bases. Germline V gene lookup returns CDR1 SGHNT and CDR2 YYREEE (reference sequence). V lost 4 bases and J lost 3, with 20 bases in between. The CDR3 runs 16 residues. Here the CDR3 DNA reads TGTGCCAGCAGCCGCGACCCACAAGGACAGAACTACGAGCAGTACTTC. It specifies CASSRDPQGQNYEQYF.

This clone was picked up a small number of times. This rearrangement joins TRBV29-1 to TRBJ1-1; TRBD1 matches at 7 bases. The CDR3 spans 15 residues. Germline CDR1 and CDR2: SQVTM and ANQGSEA. Trimming at V came to 4 bases and at J to 5 bases, leaving 13 bases not matched to a gene. The CDR3 DNA reads TGCAGCGTTGGGACCCGAGACAGGGTGAGAACTGAAGCTTTCTTT. It is translated as CSVGTRDRVRTEAFF.